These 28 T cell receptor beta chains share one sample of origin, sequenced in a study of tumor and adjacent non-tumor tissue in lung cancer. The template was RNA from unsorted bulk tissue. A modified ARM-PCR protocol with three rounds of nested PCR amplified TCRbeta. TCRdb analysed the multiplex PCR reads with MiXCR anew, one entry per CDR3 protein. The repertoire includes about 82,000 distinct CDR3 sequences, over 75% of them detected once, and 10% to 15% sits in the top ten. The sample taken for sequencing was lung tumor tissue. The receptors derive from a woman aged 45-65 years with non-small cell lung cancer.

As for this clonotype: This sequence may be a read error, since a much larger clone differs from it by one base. CDR3 region: CVSSSSDPGRIGNTIYF. CDR3 coding DNA: TGCGTCAGCAGCTCTTCGGACCCCGGGAGGATTGGAAACACCATATATTTT. The chain employs TRBV5-1 and TRBJ1-3, with D hard to call. The CDR3 spans 17 residues. Per germline, CDR1 SGHRS and CDR2 YFSETQ.

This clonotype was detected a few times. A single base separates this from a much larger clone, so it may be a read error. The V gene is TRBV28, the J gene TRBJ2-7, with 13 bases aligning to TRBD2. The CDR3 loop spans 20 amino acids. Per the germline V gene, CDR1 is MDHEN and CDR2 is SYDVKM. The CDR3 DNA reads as TGTGCCAGCAGTTTTACACCTAGGGGGACTAGCGGGGTAAGCTCCTACGACCAGTACTTC. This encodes CASSFTPRGTSGVSSYDQYF.

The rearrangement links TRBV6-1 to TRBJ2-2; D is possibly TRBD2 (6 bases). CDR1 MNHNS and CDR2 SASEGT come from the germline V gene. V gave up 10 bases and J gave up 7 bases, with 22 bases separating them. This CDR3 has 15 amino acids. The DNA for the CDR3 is TGTGCCAACACGGCGGGGAATCGCGACAACGGGGAGCTGTTTTTT. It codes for CANTAGNRDNGELFF.

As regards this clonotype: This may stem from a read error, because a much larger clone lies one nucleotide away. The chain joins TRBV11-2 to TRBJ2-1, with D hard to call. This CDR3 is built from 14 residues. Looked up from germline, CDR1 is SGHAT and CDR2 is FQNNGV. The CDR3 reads CTSSLEVASNEQFF. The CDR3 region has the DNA TGTACCAGCAGCTTAGAGGTGGCCAGTAATGAGCAGTTCTTC.

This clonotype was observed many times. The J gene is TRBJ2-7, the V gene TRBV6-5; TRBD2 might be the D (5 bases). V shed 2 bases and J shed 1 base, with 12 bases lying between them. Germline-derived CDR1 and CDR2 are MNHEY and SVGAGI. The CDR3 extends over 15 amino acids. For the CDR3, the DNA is TGTGCCAGCAGTTACGGTCGGGATCGATCCTACGAGCAGTACTTC. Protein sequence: CASSYGRDRSYEQYF.

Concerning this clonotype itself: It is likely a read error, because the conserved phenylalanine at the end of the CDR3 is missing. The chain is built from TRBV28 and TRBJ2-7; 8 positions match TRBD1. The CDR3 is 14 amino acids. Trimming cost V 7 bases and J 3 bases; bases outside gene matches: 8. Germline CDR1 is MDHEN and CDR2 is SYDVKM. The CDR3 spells CASNSGQGGYEQYS. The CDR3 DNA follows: TGTGCCAGCAATTCCGGACAGGGAGGCTACGAGCAGTACTCC.

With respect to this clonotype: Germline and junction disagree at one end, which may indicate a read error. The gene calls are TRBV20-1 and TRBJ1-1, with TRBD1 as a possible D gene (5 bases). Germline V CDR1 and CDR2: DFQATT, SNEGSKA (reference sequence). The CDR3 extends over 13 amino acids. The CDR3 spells CSTRGWSDTGAFF. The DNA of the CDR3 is TGCAGTACTAGAGGATGGTCGGACACTGGAGCTTTCTTT.

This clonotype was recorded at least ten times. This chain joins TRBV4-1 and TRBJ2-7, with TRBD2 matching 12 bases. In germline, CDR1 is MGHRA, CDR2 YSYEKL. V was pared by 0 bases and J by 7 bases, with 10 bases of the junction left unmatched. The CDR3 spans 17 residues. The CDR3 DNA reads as TGCGCCAGCAGCCAAGATTGGGTGACTAGCGGGAGTAGAGAGCAGTACTTC. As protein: CASSQDWVTSGSREQYF.

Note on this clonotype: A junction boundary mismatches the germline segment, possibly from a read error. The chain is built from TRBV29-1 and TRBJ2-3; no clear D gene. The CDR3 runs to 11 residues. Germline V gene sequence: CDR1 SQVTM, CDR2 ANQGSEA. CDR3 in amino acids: CRVDNTDTQYF. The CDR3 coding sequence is TGCAGAGTTGACAACACAGATACGCAGTATTTT.

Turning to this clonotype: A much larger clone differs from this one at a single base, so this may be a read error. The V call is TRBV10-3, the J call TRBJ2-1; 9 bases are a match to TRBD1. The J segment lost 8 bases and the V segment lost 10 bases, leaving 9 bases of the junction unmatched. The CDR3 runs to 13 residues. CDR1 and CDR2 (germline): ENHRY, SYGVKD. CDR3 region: CANTGGVLDEQFF. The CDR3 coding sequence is TGTGCCAACACAGGGGGCGTCTTGGATGAGCAGTTCTTC.

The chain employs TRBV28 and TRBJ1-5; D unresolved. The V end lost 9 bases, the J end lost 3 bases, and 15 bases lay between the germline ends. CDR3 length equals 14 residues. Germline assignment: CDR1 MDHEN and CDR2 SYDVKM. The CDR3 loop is CASRPGPDNQPQHF. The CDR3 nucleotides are TGTGCCAGTCGCCCCGGACCGGACAATCAGCCCCAGCATTTT.

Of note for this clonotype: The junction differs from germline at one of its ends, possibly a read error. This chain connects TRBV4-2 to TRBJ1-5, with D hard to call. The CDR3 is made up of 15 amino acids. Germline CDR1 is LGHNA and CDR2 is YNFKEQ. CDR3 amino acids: CASSQDITNNQPRHF. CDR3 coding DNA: TGTGCCAGCAGCCAAGACATCACTAACAATCAGCCCCGGCATTTT.

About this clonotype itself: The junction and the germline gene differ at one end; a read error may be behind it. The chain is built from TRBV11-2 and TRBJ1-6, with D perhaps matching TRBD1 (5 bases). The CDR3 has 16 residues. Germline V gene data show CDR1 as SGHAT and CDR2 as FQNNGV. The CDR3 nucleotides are TGTGCCAGCGGCTTAGTGGGGGGGGGATATAATTCACCCCTCCACTTT. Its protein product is CASGLVGGGYNSPLHF.

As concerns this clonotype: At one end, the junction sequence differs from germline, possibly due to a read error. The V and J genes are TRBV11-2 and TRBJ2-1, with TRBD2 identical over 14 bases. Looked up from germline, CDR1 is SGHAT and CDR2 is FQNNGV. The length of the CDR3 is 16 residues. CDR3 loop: CTSKRTSGRSYNERFF. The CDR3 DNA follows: TGTACCAGTAAGAGGACTAGCGGGAGGTCCTACAATGAGCGGTTCTTC.

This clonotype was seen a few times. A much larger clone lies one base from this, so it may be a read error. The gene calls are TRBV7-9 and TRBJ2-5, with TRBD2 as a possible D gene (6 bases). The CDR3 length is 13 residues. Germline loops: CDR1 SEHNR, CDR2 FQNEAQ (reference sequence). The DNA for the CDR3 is TGTGCCAACAGCCTGGGTGGAGCGGGGACCCAGTACTTC. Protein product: CANSLGGAGTQYF.

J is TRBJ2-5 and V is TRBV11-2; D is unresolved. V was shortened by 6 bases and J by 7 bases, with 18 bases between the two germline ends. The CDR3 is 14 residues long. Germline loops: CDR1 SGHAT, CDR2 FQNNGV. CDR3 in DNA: TGTGCCAGCAGACCCCCGTCCGGGCGCGGGACCCAGTACTTC. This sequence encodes CASRPPSGRGTQYF.

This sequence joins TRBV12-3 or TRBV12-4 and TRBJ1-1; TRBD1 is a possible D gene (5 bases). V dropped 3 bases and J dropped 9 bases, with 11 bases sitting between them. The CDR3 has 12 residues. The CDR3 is CASSFQDIQAFF. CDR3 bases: TGTGCCAGCAGTTTCCAGGACATTCAAGCTTTCTTT.

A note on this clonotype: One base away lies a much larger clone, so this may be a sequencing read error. CDR3: CASSLRGLGNERFF. The CDR3 DNA is TGTGCCAGCAGCTTAAGGGGACTTGGGAATGAGCGGTTCTTC. The chain links TRBV7-9 to TRBJ2-1; D might be TRBD2 (6 bases). The CDR3 runs 14 residues. CDR1 and CDR2 from the germline V gene are SEHNR and FQNEAQ (reference sequence).

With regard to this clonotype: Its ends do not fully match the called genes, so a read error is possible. The CDR3 here is CDSSPTFAGTGELFF. The CDR3 region has the DNA TGCGACAGCAGCCCAACATTCGCGGGCACCGGGGAGCTGTTTTTT. The genes are TRBV6-2 or TRBV6-3 and TRBJ2-2; D assignment may be TRBD1 or TRBD2 (5 bases each). This CDR3 is built from 15 residues. The germline gives CDR1 MNHEY, CDR2 SVGEGT.

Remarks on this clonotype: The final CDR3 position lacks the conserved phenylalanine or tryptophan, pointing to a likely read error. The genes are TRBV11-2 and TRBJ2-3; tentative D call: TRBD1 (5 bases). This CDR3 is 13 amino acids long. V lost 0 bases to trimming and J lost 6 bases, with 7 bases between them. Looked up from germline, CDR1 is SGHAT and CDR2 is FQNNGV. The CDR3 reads CASSLDGADTQYY. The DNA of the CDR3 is TGTGCCAGCAGCTTAGATGGGGCTGATACGCAGTATTAT.

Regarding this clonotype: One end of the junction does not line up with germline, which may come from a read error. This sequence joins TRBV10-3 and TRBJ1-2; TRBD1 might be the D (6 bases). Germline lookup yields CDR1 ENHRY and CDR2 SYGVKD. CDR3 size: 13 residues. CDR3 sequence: CVISAGDVYGYTF. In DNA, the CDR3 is TGTGTCATCAGTGCAGGGGATGTCTATGGCTACACCTTC.

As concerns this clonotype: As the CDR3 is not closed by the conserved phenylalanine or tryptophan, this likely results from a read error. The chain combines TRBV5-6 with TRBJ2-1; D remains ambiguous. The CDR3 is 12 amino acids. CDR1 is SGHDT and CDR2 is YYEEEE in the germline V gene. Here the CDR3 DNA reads TGTGCCAGGAGCTTGGCTAGCAATGAGCAGTTCTTA. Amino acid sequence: CARSLASNEQFL.

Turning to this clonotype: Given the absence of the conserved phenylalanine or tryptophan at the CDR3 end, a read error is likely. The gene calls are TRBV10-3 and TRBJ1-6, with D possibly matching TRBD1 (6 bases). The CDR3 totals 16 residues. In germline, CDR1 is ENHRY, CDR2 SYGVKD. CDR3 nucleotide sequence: TGTGCCATGAGTGAGCAGTATGAACAGGGCAGGTCACCTCTCCACGTT. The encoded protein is CAMSEQYEQGRSPLHV.

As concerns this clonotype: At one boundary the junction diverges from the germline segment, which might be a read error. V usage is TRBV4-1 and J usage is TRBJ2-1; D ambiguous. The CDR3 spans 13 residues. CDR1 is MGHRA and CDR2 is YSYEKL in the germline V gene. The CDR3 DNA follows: TGCGCCAGCAGCCAAGAAGTCTACGATGAGCAGTTCTTC. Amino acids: CASSQEVYDEQFF.

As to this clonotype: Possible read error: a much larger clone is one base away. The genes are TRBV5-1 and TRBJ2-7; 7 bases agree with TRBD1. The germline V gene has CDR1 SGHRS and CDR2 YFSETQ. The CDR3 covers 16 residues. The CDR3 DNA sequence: TGCACCAGCAGCTTGGAGTCCCGACAGGGCCTCTACGAGCAGTACTTC. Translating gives CTSSLESRQGLYEQYF.

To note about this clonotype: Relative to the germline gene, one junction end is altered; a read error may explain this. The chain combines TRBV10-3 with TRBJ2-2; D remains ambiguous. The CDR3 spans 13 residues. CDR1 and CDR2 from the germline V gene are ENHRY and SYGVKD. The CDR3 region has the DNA TGCGCCATCGGTGTGCCTAACACCGGGGAGCTGTTTTTT. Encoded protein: CAIGVPNTGELFF.

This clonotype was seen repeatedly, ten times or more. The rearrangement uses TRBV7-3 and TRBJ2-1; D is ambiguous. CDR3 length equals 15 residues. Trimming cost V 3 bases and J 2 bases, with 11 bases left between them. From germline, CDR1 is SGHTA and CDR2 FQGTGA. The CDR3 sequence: CASSLAHDTYNEQFF. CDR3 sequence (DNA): TGTGCCAGCAGCTTGGCGCACGATACCTACAATGAGCAGTTCTTC.

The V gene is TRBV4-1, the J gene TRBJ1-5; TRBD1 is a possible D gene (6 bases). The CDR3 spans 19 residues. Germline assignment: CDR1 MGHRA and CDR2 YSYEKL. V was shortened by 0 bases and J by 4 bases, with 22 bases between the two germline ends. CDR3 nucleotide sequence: TGCGCCAGCAGCCAAGATGTGGGCGCAGGGGACATCGGTAATCAGCCCCAGCATTTT. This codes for CASSQDVGAGDIGNQPQHF.